This T cell receptor beta chain was documented in a study of blood T cell repertoires in COVID-19. Turning to the study itself: Samples taken during acute and convalescent COVID-19 were collected in the United States, Italy and Spain.

Trimming left V 3 bases short and J 0 bases short, with 6 bases between. The germline V gene encodes CDR1 MNHEY and CDR2 SMNVEV (reference sequence). The CDR3 loop spans 14 amino acids. Authors' data handling: How many nucleated cells were present was estimated from reference gene primer amplification. Assay used: immunoSEQ multiplex PCR; TCRdb lists only in-frame clones, some missing. V and J calls and clone size are given by that table; D and trimming were obtained from the DNA. The sample lists under 60,000 clones; about 83% were seen once. Sequences were obtained from peripheral blood. This chain connects TRBV27 to TRBJ1-5; D gene unclear. The sequence was collected from a human donor in a cohort sampled during active COVID-19. In DNA, the CDR3 is TGTGCCAGCAGTTTGAGTGGTAGCAATCAGCCCCAGCATTTT. It is translated as CASSLSGSNQPQHF.